One sample yielded the 3 T cell receptor beta chains listed below, sequenced in a study of shared clonotypes between healthy human individuals. Some clones are missing from TCRdb's copy, which holds only in-frame ones; the method was immunoSEQ multiplex PCR. This sample yields over 2 million clones, of which 90% to 95% are seen a single time; under 0.15% belongs to the top ten. Sample: naive CD4+ T cells sorted from blood. As for subset: CD45RA+ positively selected. These receptors all stem from a man aged 18 to 35 in good health.

This rearrangement joins TRBV9 to TRBJ1-2; the D gene is possibly TRBD1 (6 bases). In germline, CDR1 is SGDLS, CDR2 YYNGEE. CDR3 length: 13 residues. V was clipped by 7 bases and J by 1 base, with 11 bases between them. The CDR3 sequence: CASRQVGNYGYTF. The DNA for the CDR3 is TGTGCCAGCCGACAGGTCGGTAACTATGGCTACACCTTC. The whole variable domain, filled in from reference TRBV9 and TRBJ1-2, reads DSGVTQTPKHLITATGQRVTLRCSPRSGDLSVYWYQQSLDQGLQFLIQYYNGEERAKGNILERFSAQQFPDLHSELNLSSLELGDSALYFCASRQVGNYGYTFGSGTRLTVV.

The chain couples TRBV6-5 to TRBJ1-2; TRBD1 might be the D (6 bases). CDR1 MNHEY and CDR2 SVGAGI come from the germline V gene. Trimming cost V 3 bases and J 8 bases, with 19 bases left between them. The CDR3 runs 15 residues. CDR3 protein: CASSYSAGAPYGYTF. The CDR3, as DNA: TGTGCCAGCAGTTATTCGGCAGGGGCCCCATACGGCTACACCTTC.

The chain combines TRBV7-2 with TRBJ2-5, with D perhaps given as TRBD1 or TRBD2 (6 bases each). The CDR3 contains 16 residues. The V and J ends lost 3 bases and 0 bases respectively, with 14 bases between them. Looked up from germline, CDR1 is SGHTA and CDR2 is FQGNSA. CDR3 region: CASSFPGGGDQETQYF. CDR3 bases: TGTGCCAGCAGCTTCCCCGGGGGCGGGGACCAAGAGACCCAGTACTTC.